This TCR beta chain was obtained from a study of blood T cell repertoires in COVID-19. Across the study: T cells, B-cell-depleted T cells, or PBMCs supplied cDNA or gDNA.

CDR3 size: 17 residues. V lost 0 bases and J lost 2, with 18 bases in between. The germline V gene has CDR1 SGDLS and CDR2 YYNGEE. Authors' data handling: From reference gene primer amplification, estimates of nucleated cell counts were derived. This table comes from immunoSEQ multiplex PCR, and its TCRdb copy is limited to in-frame clones, with some not included. V, J and clone size are those of that table, while D and trimming were read from the DNA. Of about 210,000 clones listed, 85% were seen once; the top ten hold over 2%. The genes are TRBV9 and TRBJ2-7, with a tentative D call TRBD1 (5 bases). Sequences were obtained from peripheral blood. The sequence came from a woman in her 70s with COVID-19, enrolled during active disease. The CDR3 is CASSVGLRSQGTYEQYF. As DNA, the CDR3 is TGTGCCAGCAGCGTAGGATTAAGGAGTCAGGGAACCTACGAGCAGTACTTC.